These 25 T cell receptor beta chains originate from one sample sequenced in a study of Ad26.COV2.S vaccination and SARS-CoV-2 variants (dated by TCRdb to the early 2020s). The treatment or condition label here, explained by the study, means: some 20 received Ad26.COV2.S at low or high dose, single or two shots; roughly five received placebo; per-sample allocation not given. For vaccine and placebo recipients, repertoires were sequenced using samples collected on day 63 after the first injection. Receptor amplification or capture employed the immunoSEQ multiplex PCR assay. TCRdb re-hosts the immuneACCESS table, in-frame sequences only. Its copies lack some clones; in the studies checked, an unresolved V gene accounts for under half of them, and the cause for the rest is not known. The sample contains roughly 400,000 clones, approximately 91% of them found a single time. The ten most abundant clones make up 1.9% of the sample.

This specimen consisted of peripheral blood, obtained in a trial of Ad26.COV2.S vaccine versus placebo. The receptors come from a person aged 18-60 years who received the Ad26.COV2.S COVID-19 vaccine or a placebo.

This chain uses TRBV10-1 with TRBJ2-1, with TRBD2 matching over 7 bases. CDR3 size: 15 residues. The V and J ends lost 7 bases and 7 bases, in that order; junction bases with no gene match: 13. CDR1 and CDR2 (germline): WNHNN, SYGVQD (reference sequence). The CDR3 is CASILTSRKENEQFF. CDR3 nucleotides: TGCGCCAGCATCCTGACTAGCAGAAAGGAGAATGAGCAGTTCTTC.

The rearrangement joins TRBV30 to TRBJ2-5; possibly TRBD1 for D (7 bases). Germline lookup yields CDR1 GTSNPN and CDR2 SVGIG (reference sequence). The V end lost 0 bases, the J end lost 1 base, and 15 bases lay between the germline ends. The CDR3 sequence is 16 residues long. This CDR3 reads CAWSVWAGGFQETQYF. In DNA, the CDR3 is TGTGCCTGGAGTGTGTGGGCAGGGGGGTTCCAAGAGACCCAGTACTTC.

The V gene is TRBV6-5, the J gene TRBJ2-7, with D hard to call. The germline V and J ends were trimmed by 2 bases and 3 bases, with 14 bases remaining between them. Germline loops: CDR1 MNHEY, CDR2 SVGAGI. The CDR3 has 15 amino acids. The CDR3 nucleotides are TGTGCCAGCAGTTACGGGCAGTCGCCGAACTACGAGCAGTACTTC. Translation: CASSYGQSPNYEQYF.

The chain uses TRBV11-3 and TRBJ1-1; D is possibly TRBD1 (6 bases). Germline V gene lookup returns CDR1 SGHNT and CDR2 YENEEA. Trimming stripped 4 bases from V and 5 bases from J, with 11 bases between. The CDR3 runs to 13 residues. In nucleotides, the CDR3 is TGTGCCAGCAGCTACCAGGGGATGACTGAAGCTTTCTTT. Residues: CASSYQGMTEAFF.

This clone was detected only a few times. The rearrangement uses TRBV11-3 and TRBJ2-3, with D perhaps TRBD1 (6 bases). CDR1 and CDR2 (germline): SGHNT, YENEEA. CDR3 length: 14 residues. The V and J ends lost 4 bases and 1 base respectively, with 9 bases between them. DNA for the CDR3: TGTGCCAGCAGCTCAGGGGCTGGCACAGATACGCAGTATTTT. Residues: CASSSGAGTDTQYF. The variable domain in full, with the rest retrieved from reference TRBV11-3 and TRBJ2-3, is EAGVVQSPRYKIIEKKQPVAFWCNPISGHNTLYWYLQNLGQGPELLIRYENEEAVDDSQLPKDRFSAERLKGVDSTLKIQPAELGDSAVYLCASSSGAGTDTQYFGPGTRLTVL.

The chain recombines TRBV19 with TRBJ1-4; 7 bases line up with TRBD1. CDR1 and CDR2 from the germline V gene are LNHDA and SQIVND (reference sequence). The CDR3 is made up of 14 amino acids. Trimming removed 5 bases from V and 16 bases from J; junction bases left unmatched: 16. The CDR3 is CASSLGGAGSRKFF. In DNA, the CDR3 is TGTGCCAGTAGTCTAGGGGGCGCGGGTTCTCGTAAGTTTTTT. Variable domain in full (rest from reference TRBV19 and TRBJ1-4): DGGITQSPKYLFRKEGQNVTLSCEQNLNHDAMYWYRQDPGQGLRLIYYSQIVNDFQKGDIAEGYSVSREKKESFPLTVTSAQKNPTAFYLCASSLGGAGSRKFFGSGTQLSVL.

The CDR3 nucleotides read TGTGCCAGCAGCCAACGTCACTCTCAAGAGACCCAGTACTTC. It translates to CASSQRHSQETQYF. V usage is TRBV14 and J usage is TRBJ2-5; no reliable D call. V was cut by 2 bases and J by 2 bases, with 9 bases left in between. There are 14 residues in the CDR3. Germline lookup yields CDR1 SGHDN and CDR2 FVKESK.

Remarks on this clone: This specimen includes other DNA sequences encoding the same CDR3. The chain has TRBV19 and TRBJ2-1; 11 bases are shared with TRBD2. The CDR3 runs to 15 residues. The germline V gene encodes CDR1 LNHDA and CDR2 SQIVND (reference sequence). V was clipped by 5 bases and J by 3 bases; unmatched bases: 3. The CDR3 is CASSATSGSYNEQFF. The CDR3 DNA is TGTGCCAGTAGTGCAACTAGCGGGAGCTACAATGAGCAGTTCTTC.

This chain links TRBV11-2 with TRBJ2-7, with D perhaps being TRBD1 or TRBD2 (6 bases each). CDR3 size: 19 residues. V was shortened by 4 bases and J by 1 base, with 26 bases between the two germline ends. From germline, CDR1 is SGHAT and CDR2 FQNNGV. CDR3 DNA: TGTGCCAGCAGCTCCGTTGGATGGGGGGCTTCGGGTGGTTCCTACGAGCAGTACTTC. The encoded protein is CASSSVGWGASGGSYEQYF.

CDR3 DNA sequence: TGTGCCAGCAGCCCAGGGACAGCGGGGAGCACAGATACGCAGTATTTT. It encodes CASSPGTAGSTDTQYF. The chain joins TRBV9 to TRBJ2-3; tentatively, D is TRBD1 or TRBD2 (7 bases each). Germline V lookup: CDR1 SGDLS, CDR2 YYNGEE. This CDR3 has 16 residues. The V end was cut by 4 bases, the J end by 0 bases, with 15 bases between.

This clone was detected only once. The chain couples TRBV6-4 to TRBJ2-5; the D is unclear. The CDR3 runs 10 residues. V gave up 9 bases and J gave up 2 bases, with 4 bases separating them. Germline CDR1 MRHNA, CDR2 SNTAGT. The CDR3 region is CARVQETQYF. The CDR3 DNA reads TGTGCCAGGGTACAAGAGACCCAGTACTTC.

The rearrangement uses TRBV5-1 and TRBJ1-2; no clear D gene. This CDR3 region has 14 residues. Trimming shortened V by 2 bases and J by 3 bases, and 11 bases separated the two germline ends. Germline CDR1 and CDR2: SGHRS and YFSETQ. As DNA, the CDR3 is TGCGCCAGCAGCTTTTCCGAGGCCCACTATGGCTACACCTTC. Amino acid sequence: CASSFSEAHYGYTF.

CDR3 residues: CSVGLGSEAFF. The CDR3 region has the DNA TGCAGCGTTGGCCTAGGGAGCGAGGCTTTCTTT. V and J are TRBV29-1 and TRBJ1-1; no clear D gene. The CDR3 is 11 residues long. Germline CDR1 is SQVTM and CDR2 is ANQGSEA. Trimming removed 4 bases at V and 11 bases at J, with 14 bases between.

The chain recombines TRBV12-5 with TRBJ2-7; D is undetermined. Germline V gene data show CDR1 as LGHNT and CDR2 as FRNRAP. Trimming stripped 6 bases from V and 2 bases from J, with 8 bases between. The CDR3 spans 12 residues. The CDR3 nucleotides are TGTGCTAGTGGCGTAACTACCTACGAGCAGTACTTC. Residues: CASGVTTYEQYF.

CDR3 coding DNA: TGCGCCAGCAGCTCAACAGGTATTTCCTACAATGAGCAGTTCTTC. The encoded protein is CASSSTGISYNEQFF. The genes are TRBV5-1 and TRBJ2-1; a possible D gene is TRBD1 (5 bases). This CDR3 is built from 15 residues. CDR1 and CDR2 (germline): SGHRS, YFSETQ. V was clipped by 3 bases and J by 1 base, with 11 bases between them.

This clone was counted a single time. The rearrangement joins TRBV28 to TRBJ2-5; D remains ambiguous. The CDR3 is made up of 15 amino acids. Germline V CDR1 and CDR2: MDHEN, SYDVKM. V lost 3 bases, J lost 1 base, and 12 bases lay in between. As DNA, the CDR3 is TGTGCCAGCAGTTTCTCCCGGGTTGTCCAAGAGACCCAGTACTTC. This codes for CASSFSRVVQETQYF.

The rearrangement joins TRBV11-3 to TRBJ2-1; TRBD1 matches at 7 bases. Germline CDR1 and CDR2: SGHNT and YENEEA. V dropped 4 bases and J dropped 8; count of bases not matched to a gene: 5. The CDR3 is 13 residues long. The CDR3 sequence is CASSSGQHDEQFF. The DNA of the CDR3 is TGTGCCAGCAGCTCGGGACAGCATGATGAGCAGTTCTTC.

The rearrangement joins TRBV30 to TRBJ2-7; D unresolved. V was clipped by 0 bases and J by 2 bases, with 8 bases between them. The length of the CDR3 is 13 residues. Germline lookup yields CDR1 GTSNPN and CDR2 SVGIG (reference sequence). CDR3 nucleotides: TGTGCCTGGAGTGTCGGTAACCCCTACGAGCAGTACTTC. It yields the protein CAWSVGNPYEQYF.

This clone was detected a few times. This CDR3 reads CASSLDRDQPQHF. CDR3 DNA: TGTGCCAGCAGCTTAGACAGAGATCAGCCCCAGCATTTT. The chain has TRBV7-3 and TRBJ1-5; D may be TRBD1 (5 bases). The CDR3 has 13 residues. Germline V gene sequence: CDR1 SGHTA, CDR2 FQGTGA. Trimming cost V 2 bases and J 5 bases, with 7 bases left between them. Full variable domain (remainder filled in from reference TRBV7-3 and TRBJ1-5): GAGVSQTPSNKVTEKGKYVELRCDPISGHTALYWYRQSLGQGPEFLIYFQGTGAADDSGLPNDRFFAVRPEGSVSTLKIQRTERGDSAVYLCASSLDRDQPQHFGDGTRLSIL.

The chain combines TRBV7-9 with TRBJ2-5; TRBD1 is a possible D gene (7 bases). With 4 bases removed from V and 5 bases from J, the gap between germline ends came to 14 bases. CDR3 length: 14 amino acids. Germline V gene sequence: CDR1 SEHNR, CDR2 FQNEAQ (reference sequence). The chain's CDR3 is CASSSGGGSETQYF. CDR3 DNA sequence: TGTGCCAGCAGCTCAGGAGGGGGCTCGGAGACCCAGTACTTC.

The chain is built from TRBV7-9 and TRBJ1-4; D perhaps matches TRBD1 (6 bases). Germline values: CDR1 SEHNR, CDR2 FQNEAQ (reference sequence). V lost 3 bases and J lost 10, with 18 bases in between. The CDR3 spans 15 residues. CDR3 sequence (DNA): TGTGCCAGCAGCTTTTGGGGACGACAGGAGGGAAAACTGTTTTTT. Amino acid sequence: CASSFWGRQEGKLFF. The full variable domain, with the rest looked up from reference TRBV7-9 and TRBJ1-4, is DTGVSQNPRHKITKRGQNVTFRCDPISEHNRLYWYRQTLGQGPEFLTYFQNEAQLEKSRLLSDRFSAERPKGSFSTLEIQRTEQGDSAMYLCASSFWGRQEGKLFFGSGTQLSVL.

CDR3 DNA: TGTGCCAGCAGCCTATGGGGACAGGATTACAATGAGCAGTTCTTC. It yields the protein CASSLWGQDYNEQFF. The gene calls are TRBV7-3 and TRBJ2-1; 8 bases agree with TRBD1. Losses at the gene ends were 5 bases for V and 4 bases for J; bases not matched to a gene: 7. CDR3 length: 15 residues. The germline CDR1 and CDR2 sequences are SGHTA and FQGTGA.

The V call is TRBV7-9, the J call TRBJ2-3, with unresolved D. Germline CDR1 and CDR2: SEHNR and FQNEAQ (reference sequence). Trimming took 0 bases from V and 2 from J, leaving 3 bases between them. This CDR3 spans 13 amino acids. For the CDR3, the DNA is TGTGCCAGCAGCTTAGCGAACACAGATACGCAGTATTTT. It encodes CASSLANTDTQYF.

The chain combines TRBV14 with TRBJ2-3, with a weak D call TRBD2 (5 bases). This CDR3 has 14 residues. The germline V gene encodes CDR1 SGHDN and CDR2 FVKESK. V was clipped by 0 bases and J by 4 bases, with 8 bases between them. The CDR3 is CASSQDGLSDTQYF. The CDR3 region has the DNA TGTGCCAGCAGCCAAGATGGACTGTCAGATACGCAGTATTTT.

The rearrangement uses TRBV9 and TRBJ1-2; possibly TRBD1 for D (6 bases). The CDR3 loop spans 14 amino acids. In germline, CDR1 is SGDLS, CDR2 YYNGEE. Trimming shortened V by 0 bases and J by 6 bases, and 12 bases separated the two germline ends. The CDR3 is CASSVGPGAHGYTF. As DNA, the CDR3 is TGTGCCAGCAGCGTAGGACCAGGGGCCCATGGCTACACCTTC.